This T cell receptor (beta chain) stems from a study of T cells in Graves' hyperthyroidism and ophthalmopathy. RNA transcripts were the template for amplifying TCR beta CDR3 regions. First-round RT-PCR with HTBI primers amplified the TCR CDR3 region. One entry per CDR3 protein results from TCRdb running MiXCR on the multiplex PCR reads. The sample lists about 640,000 distinct CDR3 sequences, 20% occurring once. Study-wide results and limits: Ophthalmopathy was model-predicted a median approximately 6.4 months pre-onset.

This clonotype was counted many times. The antigen remains unidentified. Pregnant or lactating patients were excluded, as were those with uncontrolled infection or other autoimmune disease. Thyroid ultrasound and orbital computed tomography, with clinical symptoms and serum thyroxine and TRAb, informed diagnoses. The authors took PBMCs from 8.5 to 10 ml fresh peripheral blood. Sequenced material: blood. This TCR was recovered from a man aged 30 to 39 with Graves' ophthalmopathy.

The chain's CDR3 is CASSPDGGNYEQYF. The CDR3 coding sequence is TGTGCCAGCAGCCCAGATGGCGGAAACTACGAGCAGTACTTC. This chain links TRBV7-2 with TRBJ2-7; D remains ambiguous. This CDR3 has 14 amino acids. The V end lost 5 bases, the J end lost 3 bases, and 14 bases lay between the germline ends. Looked up from germline, CDR1 is SGHTA and CDR2 is FQGNSA. Supplemented by reference TRBV7-2 and TRBJ2-7, the full variable domain reads GAGVSQSPSNKVTEKGKDVELRCDPISGHTALYWYRQSLGQGLEFLIYFQGNSAPDKSGLPSDRFSAERTGGSVSTLTIQRTQQEDSAVYLCASSPDGGNYEQYFGPGTRLTVT.